This T cell receptor beta chain originates from a study of T cells after posttransplantation cyclophosphamide. There are many counts of this clone. Its target is unknown. TCRdb keeps only in-frame clones here, not all; method: immunoSEQ multiplex PCR. The specimen has tens of thousands of clones, none found just once. Findings of the study overall: Blood and skin or GI T cell repertoires showed limited TRB overlap. Donor CD8+ memory clones often dominated recipient blood repertoires at later times. TRB clonality was highly associated with recipient CMV seropositivity and reactivation.

A marrow graft followed busulfan-fludarabine conditioning, with cyclophosphamide on days +3 and +4. Source: PBMCs, taken after allogeneic stem cell transplant with posttransplant cyclophosphamide. The TCR comes from a male patient aged 18-30 years who received an allogeneic stem cell transplant from a related donor, was CMV-positive, and had no GVHD. Among the T cells, some may be from the graft donor.

The chain's CDR3 is CASRPRRLAGGQHEQFF. CDR3 bases: TGCGCCAGCAGACCAAGACGACTAGCGGGGGGGCAGCATGAGCAGTTCTTC. This sequence joins TRBV5-1 and TRBJ2-1; 14 bases align to TRBD2. CDR1 SGHRS and CDR2 YFSETQ come from the germline V gene. V shed 5 bases, J shed 8 bases, and the junction held 12 bases outside the gene matches. This CDR3 comprises 17 residues.